Following are 30 T cell receptor beta chains from one sample sequenced in a study of shared clonotypes between healthy human individuals. TCRdb keeps only in-frame clones here, not all; method: immunoSEQ multiplex PCR. The sample holds roughly 1,100,000 clones, roughly 80% seen once. Sequencing was performed on memory CD4+ T cells sorted from blood. Subset meaning: CD45RA-negative fraction. These receptors all come from a man aged 18 to 29 in good health.

The rearrangement uses TRBV5-8 and TRBJ1-1, with 7 bases identical to TRBD1. Looked up from germline, CDR1 is SGHTS and CDR2 is YDEGEE. The V segment lost 1 base and the J segment 5 bases; nucleotides outside the gene matches: 5. CDR3 length: 14 amino acids. The CDR3 is CASSLYSGGTEAFF. Written as DNA, the CDR3 is TGTGCCAGCAGCTTGTACTCAGGGGGAACTGAAGCTTTCTTT.

The J gene is TRBJ1-6, the V gene TRBV10-3; D not resolved. Germline V gene lookup returns CDR1 ENHRY and CDR2 SYGVKD. This CDR3 comprises 12 residues. V was cut by 5 bases and J by 7 bases, with 6 bases left in between. The CDR3 protein is CAISQINSPLHF. CDR3 DNA sequence: TGTGCCATCAGTCAAATAAATTCACCCCTCCACTTT.

The V and J genes are TRBV9 and TRBJ2-5; D gene uncertain. Germline CDR1 and CDR2: SGDLS and YYNGEE. V was cut by 0 bases and J by 12 bases, with 15 bases left in between. This CDR3 region has 13 residues. The DNA for the CDR3 is TGTGCCAGCAGCGTAGAAAGTGCTTCGCCCAAGTACTTC. Its translation: CASSVESASPKYF.

The chain has TRBV20-1 and TRBJ1-2, with a weak D call TRBD1 (5 bases). The CDR3 runs to 11 residues. Germline loops: CDR1 DFQATT, CDR2 SNEGSKA (reference sequence). Trimming took 1 base from V and 8 from J, leaving 8 bases between them. The CDR3 DNA sequence: TGCAGTGCTAGAGGGCAGGGCGGCTACACCTTC. Translation gives CSARGQGGYTF.

This clone was counted once. The CDR3 loop reads CAISESLKTQYF. In DNA form, the CDR3 reads TGTGCCATCAGTGAGTCTTTGAAGACCCAGTACTTC. The chain recombines TRBV10-3 with TRBJ2-5; no firm D call. Trimming removed 0 bases at V and 6 bases at J, with 5 bases between. The CDR3 spans 12 residues. CDR1 is ENHRY, CDR2 SYGVKD, per germline.

The rearrangement joins TRBV6-5 to TRBJ1-4; D not resolved. The CDR3 has 14 residues. V was shortened by 6 bases and J by 2 bases, with 10 bases between the two germline ends. In germline, CDR1 is MNHEY, CDR2 SVGAGI. CDR3 region: CASSPGSTNEKLFF. In DNA, the CDR3 is TGTGCCAGCAGCCCCGGGAGTACTAATGAAAAACTGTTTTTT.

The V and J genes are TRBV28 and TRBJ1-4; D is undetermined. The germline gives CDR1 MDHEN, CDR2 SYDVKM. The length of the CDR3 is 16 residues. Deletions cut 4 bases from V and 6 bases from J, with 18 bases between. The CDR3 nucleotides are TGTGCCAGCAGTTCTCCCACAGTAGGAGCGGATGAAAAACTGTTTTTT. Translated, it gives CASSSPTVGADEKLFF.

In this sample, this clone turned up once. Other DNA sequences in this sample translate to the same CDR3. This chain joins TRBV7-2 and TRBJ2-7; the D is unclear. V dropped 5 bases and J dropped 3 bases, with 5 bases sitting between them. From germline, CDR1 is SGHTA and CDR2 FQGNSA. This CDR3 has 11 amino acids. The CDR3 here is CASSVSYEQYF. CDR3 nucleotides: TGTGCCAGCAGCGTGAGCTACGAGCAGTACTTC.

In this sample, this clone turned up once. The rearrangement uses TRBV2 and TRBJ2-4, with D perhaps matching TRBD1 (7 bases). Germline loops: CDR1 SNHLY, CDR2 FYNNEI. Trimming shortened V by 2 bases and J by 0 bases, and 14 bases separated the two germline ends. The CDR3 runs to 17 residues. The CDR3 DNA sequence: TGTGCCAGCAGTGAAAGGGGGCGGGAAATAGCCAAAAACATTCAGTACTTC. Its protein product is CASSERGREIAKNIQYF.

The chain employs TRBV29-1 and TRBJ2-1, with D uncertain. The CDR3 is 12 residues long. Germline V gives CDR1 SQVTM, CDR2 ANQGSEA. Between the trimmed V and J ends, which lost 4 bases and 9 bases, there was a span of 13 bases. For the CDR3, the DNA is TGCAGCGTTGGAAGGCTTCTTGGTGAGCAGTTCTTC. Its translation is CSVGRLLGEQFF.

This chain links TRBV13 with TRBJ1-1; D not certain. This CDR3 contains 14 residues. Trimming cost V 7 bases and J 2 bases, with 14 bases left between them. Germline CDR1 reads PRHDT; CDR2 reads FYEKMQ (reference sequence). CDR3 nucleotides: TGTGCCAGCACCAGACGGGTAGAAAACACTGAAGCTTTCTTT. This codes for CASTRRVENTEAFF.

CDR3 nucleotide sequence: TGTGCCAGCAGCCCCCGGGGGCGTCGCCACGAGCAGTACTTC. Residues: CASSPRGRRHEQYF. The J gene is TRBJ2-7, the V gene TRBV14; D is tentatively TRBD1 or TRBD2 (6 bases each). This CDR3 is 14 amino acids long. Trimming stripped 4 bases from V and 5 bases from J, with 15 bases between. Germline-derived CDR1 and CDR2 are SGHDN and FVKESK.

This chain connects TRBV29-1 to TRBJ2-5; D tentatively reads TRBD1 or TRBD2 (5 bases each). The CDR3 contains 13 residues. From germline, CDR1 is SQVTM and CDR2 ANQGSEA. The V end was cut by 2 bases, the J end by 4 bases, with 11 bases between. The DNA for the CDR3 is TGCAGCGTTGAATTTGGGGCGGGAGAGACCCAGTACTTC. Translation gives CSVEFGAGETQYF.

V is TRBV19 and J is TRBJ1-3, with D unresolved. Germline V lookup: CDR1 LNHDA, CDR2 SQIVND (reference sequence). The CDR3 is 14 amino acids. V gave up 6 bases and J gave up 0 bases, with 9 bases separating them. The CDR3 DNA follows: TGTGCCAGTAGGTCTCTCGGCTCTGGAAACACCATATATTTT. Protein product: CASRSLGSGNTIYF.

The chain uses TRBV5-1 and TRBJ1-1, with D maybe TRBD1 (5 bases). Deletions cut 5 bases from V and 1 base from J, with 12 bases between. The CDR3 totals 14 residues. Germline V gives CDR1 SGHRS, CDR2 YFSETQ. This CDR3 is CASSQQVSNTEAFF. The CDR3 DNA reads as TGCGCCAGCAGTCAACAGGTTTCGAACACTGAAGCTTTCTTT.

Points on this clone: One junction end does not reproduce the germline sequence, and a read error may be involved. The genes are TRBV19 and TRBJ1-2; 8 bases agree with TRBD1. This CDR3 region has 16 residues. Germline V gene data show CDR1 as LNHDA and CDR2 as SQIVND (reference sequence). CDR3 nucleotides: TGTGCCAGTAGTATTGGCTGGCAGGGGGCTAAATATGGCTACACCTTC. This gives the protein CASSIGWQGAKYGYTF.

The gene calls are TRBV19 and TRBJ1-1; 7 positions agree with TRBD1. Germline V CDR1 and CDR2: LNHDA, SQIVND (reference sequence). V gave up 7 bases and J gave up 1 base; unmatched junction bases: 6. This CDR3 has 14 amino acids. CDR3 coding DNA: TGTGCCAGTATGGGCAGGGGGAGGAACACTGAAGCTTTCTTT. This codes for CASMGRGRNTEAFF.

The chain recombines TRBV6-1 with TRBJ2-7; unclear D gene. Germline V CDR1 and CDR2: MNHNS, SASEGT. The CDR3 extends over 15 amino acids. Trimming removed 2 bases from V and 2 bases from J, with 13 bases in between. The CDR3 nucleotides are TGTGCCAGCAGTGAACTTCGTACCGGTCCCTACGAGCAGTACTTC. Residues: CASSELRTGPYEQYF.

The chain carries TRBV6-5 and TRBJ1-2; D is perhaps TRBD1 (5 bases). The germline V and J ends were trimmed by 0 bases and 7 bases, with 18 bases remaining between them. Germline lookup yields CDR1 MNHEY and CDR2 SVGAGI. The CDR3 is made up of 16 amino acids. CDR3 DNA sequence: TGTGCCAGCAGTTACTCGGGAGGGGAGGCGATGGGTGGCTACACCTTC. It translates to CASSYSGGEAMGGYTF.

The CDR3 sequence is CASSLDAPANYGYTF. For the CDR3, the DNA is TGCGCCAGCAGCTTGGACGCCCCAGCTAACTATGGCTACACCTTC. The genes are TRBV5-1 and TRBJ1-2; unclear D gene. This CDR3 region has 15 residues. Trimming left V 0 bases short and J 0 bases short, with 9 bases between. Germline V CDR1 and CDR2: SGHRS, YFSETQ.

The rearrangement joins TRBV6-6 to TRBJ1-1; D gene uncertain. CDR1 and CDR2 from the germline V gene are MNHNY and SVGAGI (reference sequence). The CDR3 spans 13 residues. V dropped 2 bases and J dropped 6 bases, with 10 bases sitting between them. Here the CDR3 DNA reads TGTGCCAGCAGTTACGGGCAGTTATCTGAAGCTTTCTTT. It encodes CASSYGQLSEAFF.

As for this clone: With a much larger clone just one base away, this may be a read error. In the same sample, other DNA sequences code for this CDR3. The rearrangement uses TRBV30 and TRBJ1-2; D is uncertain. Trimming shortened V by 1 base and J by 5 bases, and 5 bases separated the two germline ends. CDR3 length: 11 residues. In germline, CDR1 is GTSNPN, CDR2 SVGIG (reference sequence). In DNA, the CDR3 is TGTGCCTGGAGTGGGACGTATGGCTACACCTTC. Protein: CAWSGTYGYTF.

Regarding this clone: Other DNA sequences from this sample encode an identical CDR3 as well. The chain uses TRBV2 and TRBJ1-1; maybe TRBD1 (6 bases). From germline, CDR1 is SNHLY and CDR2 FYNNEI. V was clipped by 3 bases and J by 1 base, with 9 bases between them. This CDR3 is 14 amino acids long. CDR3 sequence: CASSEQGGNTEAFF. The CDR3 DNA reads TGTGCCAGCAGTGAGCAAGGGGGGAACACTGAAGCTTTCTTT.

The rearrangement links TRBV27 to TRBJ1-2; D unresolved. V shed 3 bases and J shed 0 bases, with 8 bases lying between them. The germline CDR1 and CDR2 sequences are MNHEY and SMNVEV (reference sequence). The CDR3 has 14 amino acids. CDR3 in DNA: TGTGCCAGCAGTTTCGGCCCGCCTAACTATGGCTACACCTTC. This gives the protein CASSFGPPNYGYTF.

The genes are TRBV7-2 and TRBJ2-3; D gene ambiguous. This CDR3 is built from 18 residues. V gave up 2 bases and J gave up 2 bases, with 20 bases separating them. The germline CDR1 and CDR2 sequences are SGHTA and FQGNSA. CDR3: CASSLSLPFVYSTDTQYF. The CDR3 coding sequence is TGTGCCAGCAGCTTAAGTCTGCCATTCGTGTATTCCACAGATACGCAGTATTTT.

The chain uses TRBV29-1 and TRBJ1-2; no reliable D call. The V gene lost 2 bases and the J gene lost 9 bases, with 19 bases spanning the gap. CDR1 and CDR2 (germline): SQVTM, ANQGSEA. The CDR3 covers 14 residues. The chain's CDR3 is CSVESENSLISYTF. CDR3 sequence (DNA): TGCAGCGTTGAATCCGAAAACTCGCTTATTAGCTACACCTTC.

The chain uses TRBV28 and TRBJ1-5, with TRBD1 matching over 11 bases. Germline CDR1 MDHEN, CDR2 SYDVKM. Trimming at V came to 5 bases and at J to 5 bases, leaving 8 bases not matched to a gene. CDR3 length: 16 amino acids. The CDR3 coding sequence is TGTGCCAGCAGTCCGCCACGGACAGGGGGCTATCAGCCCCAGCATTTT. It specifies CASSPPRTGGYQPQHF. Drawing the rest from reference TRBV28 and TRBJ1-5, the complete variable domain is DVKVTQSSRYLVKRTGEKVFLECVQDMDHENMFWYRQDPGLGLRLIYFSYDVKMKEKGDIPEGYSVSREKKERFSLILESASTNQTSMYLCASSPPRTGGYQPQHFGDGTRLSIL.

The sample holds a few counts of this clone. The chain recombines TRBV5-4 with TRBJ2-1; TRBD1 aligns across 8 bases. This CDR3 is built from 15 residues. Looked up from germline, CDR1 is SGHNT and CDR2 is YYREEE (reference sequence). V dropped 0 bases and J dropped 4; count of bases not matched to a gene: 3. The CDR3 sequence: CASSLGTGQYNEQFF. CDR3 DNA: TGTGCCAGCAGCTTGGGGACAGGGCAGTACAATGAGCAGTTCTTC.

CDR3 DNA: TGTGCCTGGAGTGTAGGATTACGGGACACTGAAGCTTTCTTT. Amino acids: CAWSVGLRDTEAFF. The chain recombines TRBV30 with TRBJ1-1; D is ambiguous. This CDR3 spans 14 amino acids. Germline-derived CDR1 and CDR2 are GTSNPN and SVGIG (reference sequence). Trimming shortened V by 0 bases and J by 3 bases, and 11 bases separated the two germline ends.

The chain couples TRBV11-2 to TRBJ2-5; D is tentatively TRBD1 or TRBD2 (5 bases each). The CDR3 runs to 17 residues. The germline CDR1 and CDR2 sequences are SGHAT and FQNNGV. Trimming left V 1 base short and J 2 bases short, with 17 bases between. The CDR3 region has the DNA TGTGCCAGCAGCTTAGTCGTGGGGGTAGGGGCTCAAGAGACCCAGTACTTC. As protein: CASSLVVGVGAQETQYF.